The clone carrying this T cell receptor (beta chain) was seen a few times. Its specificity is not known. This CDR3 has 13 residues. The V gene lost 5 bases and the J gene lost 1 base, with 8 bases spanning the gap. Looked up from germline, CDR1 is LGHDT and CDR2 is YNNKEL (reference sequence). Regarding time point: pre-sensitization, week 0. Treatment given: therapeutic diphenylcyclopropenone sensitization with weekly scalp DPC. Unseparated into fractions, whole blood served as the source from which total RNA was extracted. This sample was included in a study of human T cells and chemical hapten exposure. Whole-study findings and limits: PT1 expanded TCR counts and patch test score correlated positively. Following DPC sensitization, TCRs present above 1 in 1000 frequency showed no change. Expanded TCRs clustered into significantly more large CDR3 similarity groups than controls, the analysis revealed.

Using its own MiXCR run on the RACE reads, TCRdb lists one record per CDR3 protein. The repertoire holds tens of thousands of distinct CDR3 sequences, roughly 12% seen once, with approximately 1.9% in the top ten. The chain has TRBV3-1 and TRBJ2-5, with a weak D call TRBD2 (6 bases). Sequenced material: whole blood, taken in connection with sensitization to the hapten diphenylcyclopropenone (DPC). The receptor comes from a woman aged 40 to 50 with alopecia areata. Some clones in this sample may be carry-over from other donors' samples. CDR3 coding DNA: TGTGCCAGCAGCACGGGGGTCCAAGAGACCCAGTACTTC. Protein sequence: CASSTGVQETQYF.